The rows below give T cell receptor beta chains drawn from one sample of a study of T-cell memory formation after mild COVID-19. TCRdb processed the 5' RACE reads anew with MiXCR; each CDR3 protein has one entry. The sample shows approximately 170,000 distinct CDR3 sequences, under 15% of them seen only once. Sequencing used PBMCs or a T cell subset sorted from them (not recorded which). All receptors derive from a man aged 18 to 30 who had mild COVID-19 (a few samples of this study predate the infection). Cell type and time point are not known. CDR3s include the opening cysteine and the closing phenylalanine or tryptophan. The D gene is left open where the match is weak. Only part of the rows carry a size: once, few, many, or a class if the clone is expanded.

>TRBV7-9|few|TRBD1|TRBJ2-1
CASSLGTGTTYNEQFF
TGTGCCAGCAGCTTAGGGACAGGGACCACCTACAATGAGCAGTTCTTC
>TRBV6-6|.|TRBD1|TRBJ1-6
CASSYSGLRDSSYNSPLHF
TGTGCCAGCAGTTACTCGGGTCTTCGGGACAGCTCCTATAATTCACCCCTCCACTTT
>TRBV20-1|few|.|TRBJ2-3
CSAGLRRGSTDTQYF
TGCAGTGCTGGGCTGAGACGGGGGAGCACAGATACGCAGTATTTT
>TRBV7-2|.|.|TRBJ2-7
CASSLGQGLAGYEQYF
TGTGCCAGCAGCTTAGGGCAAGGGCTAGCCGGATACGAGCAGTACTTC
>TRBV7-2|many|.|TRBJ1-3
CASSFTGGGNTIYF
TGTGCCAGCAGCTTTACAGGAGGGGGAAACACCATATATTTT
>TRBV30|few|.|TRBJ1-2
CAWSEQGSYGYTF
TGTGCCTGGAGTGAACAGGGTAGTTATGGCTACACCTTC
>TRBV18|.|.|TRBJ1-1
CASDNGNEAFF
TGTGCCAGCGACAACGGCAATGAAGCTTTCTTT
>TRBV10-3|.|.|TRBJ2-5
CAISDPDSFQETQYF
TGTGCCATCAGTGACCCCGACAGCTTTCAAGAGACCCAGTACTTC
>TRBV20-1|few|TRBD2|TRBJ2-3
CSARPVLAGNTDTQYF
TGCAGTGCTAGACCGGTGCTAGCGGGGAACACAGATACGCAGTATTTT
>TRBV5-5|few|TRBD1|TRBJ2-7
CASSHRTGQGYEQYF
TGTGCCAGCAGCCACCGGACCGGACAGGGCTACGAGCAGTACTTC
>TRBV7-8|.|TRBD1|TRBJ1-6
CASSSHRGLTDNSPLHF
TGTGCCAGCAGCTCGCACAGGGGCCTGACGGATAATTCACCCCTCCACTTT
>TRBV6-2/TRBV6-3|.|TRBD1|TRBJ1-1
CASSESRDRNTEAFF
TGTGCCAGCAGTGAAAGCCGGGACAGGAACACTGAAGCTTTCTTT
>TRBV4-1|many|.|TRBJ1-1
CASSLLGMNTEAFF
TGCGCCAGCAGCCTTCTAGGGATGAACACTGAAGCTTTCTTT
>TRBV5-5|.|.|TRBJ1-3
CASSLHTVGSGNTIYF
TGTGCCAGCAGCTTGCACACCGTCGGCTCTGGAAACACCATATATTTT
>TRBV28|many|TRBD2|TRBJ2-1
CASRLLAGAYNEQFF
TGTGCCAGCAGACTGCTAGCGGGGGCTTACAATGAGCAGTTCTTC
>TRBV4-3|few|.|TRBJ2-5
CASSQGGGWETQYF
TGCGCCAGCAGCCAAGGAGGAGGTTGGGAGACCCAGTACTTC
>TRBV12-3/TRBV12-4|many|.|TRBJ1-1
CASSAQENTEAFF
TGTGCCAGCAGTGCACAGGAGAACACTGAAGCTTTCTTT
>TRBV10-3|.|.|TRBJ2-1
CAITETPTYNEQFF
TGTGCCATCACCGAGACACCCACCTACAATGAGCAGTTCTTC
>TRBV5-1|few|TRBD2|TRBJ2-5
CASSTGLARGETQYF
TGCGCCAGCAGCACGGGACTAGCCCGCGGAGAGACCCAGTACTTC
>TRBV7-9|.|TRBD1|TRBJ1-2
CASSWTGGETYGYTF
TGTGCCAGCAGCTGGACAGGGGGGGAAACATATGGCTACACCTTC
>TRBV5-6|few|TRBD1|TRBJ1-2
CASSPRTTGVYGYTF
TGTGCCAGCAGCCCCAGGACGACAGGGGTCTATGGCTACACCTTC
>TRBV7-9|many|.|TRBJ2-3
CASSPTGDTQYF
TGTGCCAGCAGCCCTACCGGTGATACGCAGTATTTT
>TRBV12-3/TRBV12-4|many|TRBD2|TRBJ2-3
CASSTSGGAADTQYF
TGTGCCAGCAGTACCAGCGGGGGGGCCGCAGATACGCAGTATTTT
>TRBV20-1|.|.|TRBJ1-6
CSARPGANSPLHF
TGCAGTGCTAGACCGGGGGCTAATTCACCCCTCCACTTT
>TRBV5-1|few|TRBD2|TRBJ2-2
CASSLLFGRDNTGELFF
TGCGCCAGCAGCTTGTTGTTCGGGAGGGATAACACCGGGGAGCTGTTTTTT
>TRBV6-1|few|.|TRBJ2-3
CASSEGGQAEITQYF
TGTGCCAGCAGTGAAGGGGGGCAGGCCGAAATAACGCAGTATTTT
>TRBV15|few|.|TRBJ2-7
CATSSLDNPYEQYF
TGTGCCACCAGCAGCCTAGATAATCCCTACGAGCAGTACTTC
>TRBV7-3|.|TRBD2|TRBJ2-3
CASSLQRGGTDTQYF
TGTGCCAGCAGCTTACAGCGGGGGGGCACAGATACGCAGTATTTT